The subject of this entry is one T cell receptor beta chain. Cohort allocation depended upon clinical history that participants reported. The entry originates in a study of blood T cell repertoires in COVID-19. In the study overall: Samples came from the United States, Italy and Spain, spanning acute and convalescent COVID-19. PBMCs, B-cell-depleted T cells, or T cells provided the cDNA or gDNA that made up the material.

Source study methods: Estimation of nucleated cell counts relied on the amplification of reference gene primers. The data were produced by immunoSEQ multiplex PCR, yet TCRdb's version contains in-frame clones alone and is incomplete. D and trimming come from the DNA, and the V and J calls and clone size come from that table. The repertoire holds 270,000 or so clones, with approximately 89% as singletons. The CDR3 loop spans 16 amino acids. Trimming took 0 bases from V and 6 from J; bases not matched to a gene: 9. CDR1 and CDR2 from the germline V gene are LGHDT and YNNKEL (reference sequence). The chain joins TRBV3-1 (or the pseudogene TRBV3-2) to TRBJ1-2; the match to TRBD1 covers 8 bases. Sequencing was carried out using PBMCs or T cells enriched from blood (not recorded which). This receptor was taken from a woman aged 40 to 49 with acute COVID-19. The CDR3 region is CASSQEWVTGEHGYTF. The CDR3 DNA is TGTGCCAGCAGCCAAGAATGGGTGACAGGGGAGCATGGCTACACCTTC.